The sequence of this T cell receptor (beta chain) was determined in a study of shared clonotypes between healthy human individuals (dated by TCRdb to the early 2020s). The study in broad terms: Three men and two women, aged 18 to 49 years, made up the cohort. For each donor, CD4 naive and CD4 memory were each run on three plates, CD8 naive on two plates, and CD8 memory on one plate. The study deeply sequenced blood TCR repertoires of about 5 healthy adults to estimate repertoire size and the extent of clonotype sharing between individuals. To increase sequencing depth and limit assay-specific biases, TCR repertoire library preparation and sequencing were carried out by different laboratories using diverse techniques. Leukapheresis yielded between about 0.9 and 10 billion PBMCs per donor. The study at large found these results: Sampling was limited to blood, and TCR repertoires in tissue likely differ from TCR repertoires in blood. Compared with non-shared clonotypes, clonotypes shared by all four sorted-subset donors had higher generation probabilities. Pairwise subsampling indicated that sequencing depth was expected to affect the degree of clonotype sharing among donors. Roughly 5.2% of naive CD4, 3.5% of naive CD8, about 2.5% of memory CD4, and 0.35% to 0.5% of memory CD8 clonotypes were shared across a few donors. Incomplete sequencing was indicated by rarefaction of sorted-subset datasets, despite the large sequencing depth. Because the study included a small number of donors, the genetic and exposure-history diversity represented was limited. Larger estimated clonotype richness was generally found for naive subsets than for memory subsets.

Donors were healthy HIV-negative adults with no recently reported acute infections or vaccinations. Only Caucasian adults living in Nashville, Tennessee, USA were represented among the donors. The CD8 memory samples were a combination of magnetically selected CD45RO+ cells and CCR7-negative CD45RA+ effector memory (TemRA) cells. Blood was obtained by leukapheresis, after which PBMCs were separated by Ficoll-Histopaque density gradient centrifugation and cryopreserved in liquid nitrogen vapor phase. Analytical flow cytometry was used to check the purity and quantity of every magnetically sorted T cell population. Each sorted fraction had its genomic DNA isolated and then quantified by UV absorbance on a Nanodrop 2000c. With regard to this clone: No antigen is known for it. No base quality information exists; no much larger clone differs at one position.

CDR1 is given as MDHEN and CDR2 as SYDVKM, both from the germline V gene. Between the V and J ends, shortened by 2 bases and 8 bases respectively, the junction contains 19 bases. There are 16 amino acids in the CDR3, from cysteine to phenylalanine inclusive. The retained sequence is limited to the CDR3, 48 bases, with the frame set at the first base. Using the deep immunoSEQ assay, multiplex PCR amplified TCR CDR3 regions from genomic DNA. For each cell subset, the extracted genomic DNA was distributed evenly across all wells of several immunoSEQ 96-well plates, and each plate served as one replicate. For sorted subsets, roughly 200 ng of genomic DNA, equivalent to tens of thousands of T cell genomes, went into each replicate PCR. The purified libraries were quantified using a Qubit 3.0 fluorometer, sized with a Bioanalyzer 2100, and then quantified again using the KAPA Library Quantification kit. Every immunoSEQ 96-well plate was sequenced on a separate single-read 150-cycle Illumina NextSeq 550 flow cell. Concerning the study's data processing: The immunoSEQ output contained only junctional sequences without quality scores, so filtering could not match that applied to full-length reads. Sequences were annotated with PyIR, a Python wrapper for IgBLAST v1.9, using IMGT germline references to assign V/J genes and CDR3. Any read was removed if the V/J assignment was weak (E-value above 1e-6), the CDR3 was missing, or the read contained stop codons, out-of-frame junctions, or ambiguous translated residues. V3J clonotypes were defined by identical inferred V gene, J gene, and CDR3 amino acid sequence. To compute the percentage overlap between repertoires, the number of shared unique clonotypes was divided by the size of the smaller repertoire. RTK rarefaction, the Chao1 estimator, and Recon v2.1 estimates of unobserved clonotypes were used to assess repertoire richness. Generation probabilities for all TCRbeta clonotypes obtained by the gDNA method from a handful of donors were computed using OLGA. What TCRdb holds here is the immuneACCESS table cut down to in-frame rearrangements. Part of the clones is not present; checked against another copy, under half of the missing clones reflect an unresolved V gene, and the others are unexplained. V and J calls and clone size are those listed in that table; D and trimming were worked out from the DNA. The sample table records roughly 660,000 clones; less than 95% of these occur just once. Of the sample, around a third falls within the top ten clones.

The sequence derives from a man between 18 and 29 years old in good health. Some clones in this sample may be carry-over from other donors' samples. The chain is made from TRBV28 and TRBJ2-1, with the identity of the D gene unclear. The source material was memory CD8+ T cells from PBMCs. The meaning of the sample's cell subset or site label: CD45RO+ cells pooled with CCR7-negative TemRA cells. This receptor has the CDR3 CASSLSSPNGLDEQFF. At the DNA level, the sequence is TGTGCCAGCAGTTTAAGTTCCCCAAACGGGTTGGATGAGCAGTTCTTC.